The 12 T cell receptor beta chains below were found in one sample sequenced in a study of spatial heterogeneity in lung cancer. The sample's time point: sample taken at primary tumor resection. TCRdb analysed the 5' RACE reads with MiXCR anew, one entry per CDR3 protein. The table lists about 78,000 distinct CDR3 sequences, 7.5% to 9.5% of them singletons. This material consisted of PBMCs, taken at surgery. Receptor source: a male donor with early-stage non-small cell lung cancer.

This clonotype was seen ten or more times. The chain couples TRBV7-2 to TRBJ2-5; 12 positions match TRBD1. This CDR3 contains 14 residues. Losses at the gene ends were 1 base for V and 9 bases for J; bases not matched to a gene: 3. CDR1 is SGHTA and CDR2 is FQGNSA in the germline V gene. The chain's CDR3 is CASSLGDRGQAQYF. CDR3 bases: TGTGCCAGCAGCTTAGGGGACAGGGGGCAGGCCCAGTACTTC.

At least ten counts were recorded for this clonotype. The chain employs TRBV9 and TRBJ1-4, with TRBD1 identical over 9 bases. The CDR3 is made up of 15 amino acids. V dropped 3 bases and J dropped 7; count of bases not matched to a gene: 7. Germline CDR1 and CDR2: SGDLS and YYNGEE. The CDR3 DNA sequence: TGTGCCAGCAGCGGTGCCCGGACAGGGGTTGAAAAACTGTTTTTT. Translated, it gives CASSGARTGVEKLFF.

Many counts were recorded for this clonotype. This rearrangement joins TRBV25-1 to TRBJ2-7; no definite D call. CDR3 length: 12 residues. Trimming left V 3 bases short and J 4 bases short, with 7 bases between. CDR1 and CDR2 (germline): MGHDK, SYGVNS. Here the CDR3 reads CASSDYGYEQYF. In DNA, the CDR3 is TGTGCCAGCAGTGATTACGGTTACGAGCAGTACTTC.

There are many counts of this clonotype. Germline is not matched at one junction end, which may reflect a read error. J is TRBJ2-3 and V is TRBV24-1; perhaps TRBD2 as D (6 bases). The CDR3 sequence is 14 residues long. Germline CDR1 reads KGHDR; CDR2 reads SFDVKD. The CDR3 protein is CAISGSGSTDTQYF. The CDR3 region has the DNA TGTGCCATCAGTGGGAGCGGGTCCACAGATACGCAGTATTTT.

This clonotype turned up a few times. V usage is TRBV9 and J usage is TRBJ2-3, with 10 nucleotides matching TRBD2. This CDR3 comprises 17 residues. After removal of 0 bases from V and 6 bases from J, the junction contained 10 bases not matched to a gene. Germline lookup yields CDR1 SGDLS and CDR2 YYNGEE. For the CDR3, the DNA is TGTGCCAGCAGCGTAGCGGGTGTGAGCGGGAGGGCCGATACGCAGTATTTT. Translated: CASSVAGVSGRADTQYF.

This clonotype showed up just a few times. The CDR3 DNA reads as TGTGCCAGCAACGCAGGGGCCATGGCTGAAGCTTTCTTT. It codes for CASNAGAMAEAFF. The rearrangement links TRBV12-3 or TRBV12-4 to TRBJ1-1; tentative D call: TRBD1 (6 bases). Deletions cut 7 bases from V and 6 bases from J, with 15 bases between. The CDR3 covers 13 residues.

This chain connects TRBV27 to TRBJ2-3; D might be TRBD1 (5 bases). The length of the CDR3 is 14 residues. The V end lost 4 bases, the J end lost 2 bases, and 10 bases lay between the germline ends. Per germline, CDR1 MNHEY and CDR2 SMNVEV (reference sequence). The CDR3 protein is CASSWGGFTDTQYF. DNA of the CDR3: TGTGCCAGCAGTTGGGGCGGTTTCACAGATACGCAGTATTTT.

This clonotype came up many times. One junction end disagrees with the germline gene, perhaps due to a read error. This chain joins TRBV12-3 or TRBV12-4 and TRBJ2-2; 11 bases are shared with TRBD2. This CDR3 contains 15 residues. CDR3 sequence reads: CASSLAGGNTGELFF. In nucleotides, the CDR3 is TGTGCCAGCAGTCTAGCGGGAGGGAACACCGGGGAGCTGTTTTTT.

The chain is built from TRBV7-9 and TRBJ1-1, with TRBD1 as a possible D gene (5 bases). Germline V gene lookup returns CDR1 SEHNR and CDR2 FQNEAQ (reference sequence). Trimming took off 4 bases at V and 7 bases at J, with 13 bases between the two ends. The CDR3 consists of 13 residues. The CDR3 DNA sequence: TGTGCCAGCAGCTACAACGGGGGAGATGAAGCTTTCTTT. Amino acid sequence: CASSYNGGDEAFF.

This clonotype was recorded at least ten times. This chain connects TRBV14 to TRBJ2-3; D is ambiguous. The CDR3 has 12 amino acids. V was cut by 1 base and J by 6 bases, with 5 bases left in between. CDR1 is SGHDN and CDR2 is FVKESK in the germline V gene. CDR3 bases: TGTGCCAGCAGCCAAGTTTGGGATACGCAGTATTTT. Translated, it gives CASSQVWDTQYF.

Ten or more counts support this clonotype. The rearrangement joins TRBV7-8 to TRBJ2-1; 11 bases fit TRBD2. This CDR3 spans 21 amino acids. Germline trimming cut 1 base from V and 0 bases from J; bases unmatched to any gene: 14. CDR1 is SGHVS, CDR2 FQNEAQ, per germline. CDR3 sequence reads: CASSLGGRGLADPISYNEQFF. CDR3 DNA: TGTGCCAGCAGCTTAGGGGGCCGGGGACTAGCGGATCCAATCTCCTACAATGAGCAGTTCTTC. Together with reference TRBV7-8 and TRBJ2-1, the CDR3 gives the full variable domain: GAGVSQSPRYKVAKRGQDVALRCDPISGHVSLFWYQQALGQGPEFLTYFQNEAQLDKSGLPSDRFFAERPEGSVSTLKIQRTQQEDSAVYLCASSLGGRGLADPISYNEQFFGPGTRLTVL.

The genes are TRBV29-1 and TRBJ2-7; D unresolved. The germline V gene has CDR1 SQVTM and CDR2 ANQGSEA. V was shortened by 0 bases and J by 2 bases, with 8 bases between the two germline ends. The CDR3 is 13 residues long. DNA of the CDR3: TGCAGCGTTGAAGACGGCAGAGCCTACGAGCAGTACTTC. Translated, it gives CSVEDGRAYEQYF.